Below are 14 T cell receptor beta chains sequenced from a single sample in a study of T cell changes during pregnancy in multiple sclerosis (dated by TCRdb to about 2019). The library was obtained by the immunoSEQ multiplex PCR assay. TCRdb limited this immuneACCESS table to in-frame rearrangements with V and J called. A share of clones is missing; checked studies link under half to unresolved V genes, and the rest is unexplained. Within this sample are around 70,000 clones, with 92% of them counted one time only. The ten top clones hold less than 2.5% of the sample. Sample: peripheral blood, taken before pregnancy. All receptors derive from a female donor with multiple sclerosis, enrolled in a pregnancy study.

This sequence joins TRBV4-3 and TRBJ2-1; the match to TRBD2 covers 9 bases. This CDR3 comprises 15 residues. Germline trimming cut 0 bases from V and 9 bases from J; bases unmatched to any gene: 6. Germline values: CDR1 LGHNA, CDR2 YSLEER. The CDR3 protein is CASSQDRTSVSEQFF. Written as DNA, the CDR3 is TGCGCCAGCAGCCAAGACAGGACTAGCGTCTCTGAGCAGTTCTTC.

The CDR3 DNA follows: TGTGCCAGCTCACTAAGGGGGTCCAGGGGCGAATATAGCAATCAGCCCCAGCATTTT. Translation gives CASSLRGSRGEYSNQPQHF. The V and J genes are TRBV18 and TRBJ1-5; TRBD1 might be the D (6 bases). Germline values: CDR1 KGHSH, CDR2 LQKENI. V was pared by 4 bases and J by 0 bases, with 22 bases between. The CDR3 contains 19 residues.

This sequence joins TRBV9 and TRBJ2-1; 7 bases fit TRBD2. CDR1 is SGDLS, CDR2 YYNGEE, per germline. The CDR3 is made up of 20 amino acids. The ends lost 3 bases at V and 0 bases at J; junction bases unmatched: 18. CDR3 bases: TGTGCCAGCAGCGGGCCTTGGCTAGCGGCCCGCTCGGGCTCCTACAATGAGCAGTTCTTC. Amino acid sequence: CASSGPWLAARSGSYNEQFF. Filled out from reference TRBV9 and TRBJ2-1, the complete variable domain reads DSGVTQTPKHLITATGQRVTLRCSPRSGDLSVYWYQQSLDQGLQFLIQYYNGEERAKGNILERFSAQQFPDLHSELNLSSLELGDSALYFCASSGPWLAARSGSYNEQFFGPGTRLTVL.

The CDR3 sequence is CASSPTGANYEQYF. The CDR3 DNA sequence: TGTGCCAGCTCACCGACAGGGGCAAACTACGAGCAGTACTTC. V and J are TRBV18 and TRBJ2-7; 8 bases align to TRBD1. The V gene end was trimmed by 3 bases and the J gene end by 3 bases; junction bases not matched to a gene: 4. Germline V gives CDR1 KGHSH, CDR2 LQKENI. This CDR3 has 14 amino acids.

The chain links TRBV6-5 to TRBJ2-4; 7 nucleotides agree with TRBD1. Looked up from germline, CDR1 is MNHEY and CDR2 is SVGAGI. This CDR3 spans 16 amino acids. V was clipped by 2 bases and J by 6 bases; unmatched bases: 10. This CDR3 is CASSYLPRAGGNIQYF. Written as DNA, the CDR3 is TGTGCCAGCAGTTACCTCCCCCGGGCAGGGGGAAACATTCAGTACTTC.

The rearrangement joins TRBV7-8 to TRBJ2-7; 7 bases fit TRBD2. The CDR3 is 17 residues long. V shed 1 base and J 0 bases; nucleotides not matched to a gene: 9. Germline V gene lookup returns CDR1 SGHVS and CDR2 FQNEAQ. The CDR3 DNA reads TGTGCCAGCAGCTTAGAAGGACTAGTGGGGAGCTCCTACGAGCAGTACTTC. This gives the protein CASSLEGLVGSSYEQYF.

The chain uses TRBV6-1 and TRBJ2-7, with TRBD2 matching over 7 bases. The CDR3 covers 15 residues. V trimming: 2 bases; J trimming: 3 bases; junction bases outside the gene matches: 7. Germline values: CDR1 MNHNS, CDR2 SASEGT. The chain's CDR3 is CASSEPPSGNYEQYF. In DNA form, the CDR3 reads TGTGCCAGCAGTGAACCCCCCAGCGGGAACTACGAGCAGTACTTC.

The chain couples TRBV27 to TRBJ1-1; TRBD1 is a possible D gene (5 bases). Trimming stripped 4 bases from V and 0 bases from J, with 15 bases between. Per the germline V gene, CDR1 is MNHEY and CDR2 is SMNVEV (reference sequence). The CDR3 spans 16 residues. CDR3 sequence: CASSSPGDFLNTEAFF. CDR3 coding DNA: TGTGCCAGCAGTTCCCCGGGGGACTTTCTGAACACTGAAGCTTTCTTT.

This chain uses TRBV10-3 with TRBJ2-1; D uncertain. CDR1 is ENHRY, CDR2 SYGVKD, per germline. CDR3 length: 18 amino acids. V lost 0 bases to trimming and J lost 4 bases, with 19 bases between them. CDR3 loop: CAISESIVGLVGYNEQFF. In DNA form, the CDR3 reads TGTGCCATCAGTGAGTCGATCGTAGGCCTAGTTGGTTACAATGAGCAGTTCTTC.

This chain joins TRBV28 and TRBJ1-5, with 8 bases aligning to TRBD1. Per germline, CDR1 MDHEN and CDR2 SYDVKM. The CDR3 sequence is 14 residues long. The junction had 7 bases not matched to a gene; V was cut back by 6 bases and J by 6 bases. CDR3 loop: CASSLDRGSQPQHF. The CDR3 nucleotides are TGTGCCAGCAGCCTCGACAGGGGAAGTCAGCCCCAGCATTTT.

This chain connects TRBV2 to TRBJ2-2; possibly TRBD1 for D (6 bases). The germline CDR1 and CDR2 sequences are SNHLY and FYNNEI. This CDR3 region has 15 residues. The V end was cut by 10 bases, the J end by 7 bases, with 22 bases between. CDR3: CATGFYLMTGGELFF. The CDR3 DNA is TGTGCCACTGGTTTTTATTTAATGACAGGCGGGGAGCTGTTTTTT.

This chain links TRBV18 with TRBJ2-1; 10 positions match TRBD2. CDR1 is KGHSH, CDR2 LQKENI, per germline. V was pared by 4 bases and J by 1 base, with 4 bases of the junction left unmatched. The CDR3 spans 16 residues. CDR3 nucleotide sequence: TGTGCCAGCTCACACTTAGCGGGAGGTTCCTACAATGAGCAGTTCTTC. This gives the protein CASSHLAGGSYNEQFF.

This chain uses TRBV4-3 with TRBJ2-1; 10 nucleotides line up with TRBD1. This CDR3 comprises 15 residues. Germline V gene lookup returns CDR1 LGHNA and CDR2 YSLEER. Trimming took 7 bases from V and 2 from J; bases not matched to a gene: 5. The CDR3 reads CASTDGTGAYNEQFF. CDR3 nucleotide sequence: TGCGCCAGCACCGACGGGACAGGGGCCTACAATGAGCAGTTCTTC.

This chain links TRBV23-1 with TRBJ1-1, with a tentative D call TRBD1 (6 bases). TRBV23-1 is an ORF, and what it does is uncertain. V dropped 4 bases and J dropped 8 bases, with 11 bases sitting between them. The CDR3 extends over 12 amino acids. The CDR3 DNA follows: TGCGCCAGCAGTCGCCGACAGGTAGAAGCTTTCTTT. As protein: CASSRRQVEAFF.